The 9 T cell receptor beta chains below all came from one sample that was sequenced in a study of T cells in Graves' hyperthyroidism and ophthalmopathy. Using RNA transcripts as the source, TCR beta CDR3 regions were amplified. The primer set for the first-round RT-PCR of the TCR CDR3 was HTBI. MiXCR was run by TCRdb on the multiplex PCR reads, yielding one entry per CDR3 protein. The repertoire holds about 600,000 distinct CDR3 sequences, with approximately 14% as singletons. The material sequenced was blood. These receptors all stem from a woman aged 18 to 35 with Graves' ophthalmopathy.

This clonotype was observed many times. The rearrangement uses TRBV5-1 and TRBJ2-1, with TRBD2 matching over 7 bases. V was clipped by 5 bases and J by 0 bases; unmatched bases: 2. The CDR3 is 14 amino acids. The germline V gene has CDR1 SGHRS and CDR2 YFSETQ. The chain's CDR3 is CASSGTNSYNEQFF. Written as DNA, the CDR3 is TGCGCCAGCAGTGGGACTAACTCCTACAATGAGCAGTTCTTC.

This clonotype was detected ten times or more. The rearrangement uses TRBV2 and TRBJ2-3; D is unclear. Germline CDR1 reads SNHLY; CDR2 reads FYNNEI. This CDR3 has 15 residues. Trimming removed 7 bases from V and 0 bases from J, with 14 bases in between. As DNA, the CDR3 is TGTGCCAGCATCCCAGAGGCTAGTAGCACAGATACGCAGTATTTT. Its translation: CASIPEASSTDTQYF.

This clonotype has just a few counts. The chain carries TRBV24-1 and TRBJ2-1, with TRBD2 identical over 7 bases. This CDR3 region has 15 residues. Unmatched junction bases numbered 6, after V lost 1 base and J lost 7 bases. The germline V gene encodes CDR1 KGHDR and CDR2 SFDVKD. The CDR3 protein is CATSDFGGGVNEQFF. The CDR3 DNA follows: TGTGCCACCAGTGATTTCGGGGGAGGGGTAAATGAGCAGTTCTTC.

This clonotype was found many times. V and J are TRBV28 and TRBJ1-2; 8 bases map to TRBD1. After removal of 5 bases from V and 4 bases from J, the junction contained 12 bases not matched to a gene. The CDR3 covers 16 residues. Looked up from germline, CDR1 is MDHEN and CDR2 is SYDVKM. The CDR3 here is CASSVLRTGNGYGYTF. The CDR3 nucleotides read TGTGCCAGCAGTGTCCTCCGGACAGGGAACGGCTATGGCTACACCTTC.

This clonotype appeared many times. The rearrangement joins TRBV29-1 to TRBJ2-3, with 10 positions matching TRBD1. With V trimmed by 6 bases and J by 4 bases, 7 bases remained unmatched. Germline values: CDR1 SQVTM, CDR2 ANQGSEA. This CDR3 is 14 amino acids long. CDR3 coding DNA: TGCAGCGTGGGTGGACAGGGGGTCGCAGATACGCAGTATTTT. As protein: CSVGGQGVADTQYF.

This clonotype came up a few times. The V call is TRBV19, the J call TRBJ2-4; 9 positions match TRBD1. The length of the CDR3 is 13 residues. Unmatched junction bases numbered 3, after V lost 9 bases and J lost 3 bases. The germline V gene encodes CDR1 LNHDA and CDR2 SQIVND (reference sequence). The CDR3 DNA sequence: TGTGCCAGCCGGGACAGGGACAAAAACATTCAGTACTTC. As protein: CASRDRDKNIQYF.

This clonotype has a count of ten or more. CDR3 protein: CASRRTASSYNEQFF. The CDR3 coding sequence is TGTGCCAGCAGGAGGACGGCGAGCTCCTACAATGAGCAGTTCTTC. The chain combines TRBV2 with TRBJ2-1, with D unresolved. Germline V gene data show CDR1 as SNHLY and CDR2 as FYNNEI. The CDR3 extends over 15 amino acids. V dropped 6 bases and J dropped 0 bases, with 12 bases sitting between them.

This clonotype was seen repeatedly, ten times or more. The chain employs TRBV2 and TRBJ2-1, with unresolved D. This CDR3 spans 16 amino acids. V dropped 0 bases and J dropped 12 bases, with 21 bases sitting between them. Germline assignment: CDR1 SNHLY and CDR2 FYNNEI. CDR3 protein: CASSEAIRISLYRQFF. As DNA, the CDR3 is TGTGCCAGCAGTGAAGCGATCAGAATATCACTATATCGGCAGTTCTTC.

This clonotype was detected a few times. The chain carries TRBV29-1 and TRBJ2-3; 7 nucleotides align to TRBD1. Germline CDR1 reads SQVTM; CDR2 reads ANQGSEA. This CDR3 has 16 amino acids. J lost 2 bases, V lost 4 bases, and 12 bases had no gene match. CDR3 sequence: CSVVDLQGVFTDTQYF. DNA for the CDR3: TGCAGCGTTGTCGACCTCCAGGGGGTTTTCACAGATACGCAGTATTTT.